The T cell receptor beta chain described here comes from a study of regulatory T cells in long-lasting Graves disease. Many counts were recorded for this clonotype. HTBI primers from iRepertoire and Arm-PCR of CDR3 regions yielded the TCR beta libraries. Using its own MiXCR run on the multiplex PCR reads, TCRdb lists one record per CDR3 protein. The sample includes around 500,000 distinct CDR3 sequences, around 13% of them seen just once. Time point reported: newly diagnosed GD, antithyroid drugs for less than 3 months. From RNA extracted from PBMCs, the TCR library was made. The CDR3 spans 16 residues. Per the germline V gene, CDR1 is LGHDT and CDR2 is YNNKEL (reference sequence). V shed 1 base and J 3 bases; nucleotides not matched to a gene: 5. The data also belong to a second study, concerning T cells in Graves' hyperthyroidism and ophthalmopathy.

The source was peripheral blood mononuclear cells (PBMCs), collected at new diagnosis, from a patient treated with antithyroid drugs. V usage is TRBV3-1 and J usage is TRBJ2-2; 7 nucleotides match TRBD2. This sequence was found in a woman aged 25 to 39 with Graves disease. CDR3 coding DNA: TGTGCCAGCAGCCAAGGGGAGGGGTGGGACACCGGGGAGCTGTTTTTT. Encoded protein: CASSQGEGWDTGELFF.